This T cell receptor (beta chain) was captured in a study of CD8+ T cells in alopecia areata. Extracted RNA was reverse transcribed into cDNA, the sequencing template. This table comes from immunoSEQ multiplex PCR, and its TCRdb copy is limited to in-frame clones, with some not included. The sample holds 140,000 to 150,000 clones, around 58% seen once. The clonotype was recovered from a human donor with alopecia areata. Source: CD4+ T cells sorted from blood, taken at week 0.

The CDR3 bases are TGTGCCTGGTTTGAGGACAGGGGGCCAACTTTCTTT. Translation: CAWFEDRGPTFF. This chain connects TRBV30 to TRBJ1-1; 11 positions match TRBD1. Germline V lookup: CDR1 GTSNPN, CDR2 SVGIG (reference sequence). The CDR3 has 12 residues. Germline trimming cut 5 bases from V and 12 bases from J; bases unmatched to any gene: 8.